This TCR beta chain was identified during a study of early T cells in non-severe SARS-CoV-2 infection. Study details: Chains were not paired, and sequencing was done on bulk RNA from unsorted whole blood.

Individual cDNA molecules were tagged with unique molecular identifiers, the study reported. Via MiXCR, TCRdb re-called the 5' RACE reads, giving one row per CDR3 protein. In the table there are tens of thousands of distinct CDR3 sequences, about an eighth of which are singletons. The receptor was isolated from an adult who was a healthcare worker with PCR-confirmed SARS-CoV-2 infection or an uninfected control (not recorded which). The sample here was whole blood, taken at baseline.

The CDR3 spells CASSTGSGIQYF. As DNA, the CDR3 is TGTGCCAGCAGTACAGGGAGTGGCATTCAGTACTTC. This chain uses TRBV12-3 or TRBV12-4 with TRBJ2-4, with D maybe TRBD1 (6 bases). The CDR3 covers 12 residues. Trimming removed 5 bases at V and 9 bases at J, with 11 bases between.